This T cell receptor beta chain derives from a study of OX40 agonist ivuxolimab in advanced cancers. Profiling relied on immunoSEQ multiplex PCR, and the TCRdb table lists in-frame clones only, not all of them. The sample lists about 95,000 clones, about 85% occurring once. Points from the study as a whole: Circulating CD4+ and CD8+ T cells showed clonal expansion by week 6 at 0.1 to 3.0 mg/kg. Low normalized clonal expansion also occurred in some nonresponding patients. The study found among the lowest clonal expansion in partial responders at 0.1-3.0 mg/kg.

This clone was detected once. Its matching antigen is unknown. Germline V gene data show CDR1 as MNHEY and CDR2 as SVGAGI. The CDR3 has 11 amino acids. V shed 6 bases and J 9 bases; nucleotides not matched to a gene: 5. This specimen was CD4+ or CD8+ T cells sorted from blood, taken in a trial of the OX40 agonist ivuxolimab. This receptor was obtained from an adult with an advanced solid tumor such as melanoma, head and neck, liver or kidney cancer. The chain carries TRBV6-5 and TRBJ2-7, with 7 bases that match TRBD2. DNA for the CDR3: TGTGCCAGCAGCCCTCGGGGGGTGCAGTACTTC. The encoded protein is CASSPRGVQYF.